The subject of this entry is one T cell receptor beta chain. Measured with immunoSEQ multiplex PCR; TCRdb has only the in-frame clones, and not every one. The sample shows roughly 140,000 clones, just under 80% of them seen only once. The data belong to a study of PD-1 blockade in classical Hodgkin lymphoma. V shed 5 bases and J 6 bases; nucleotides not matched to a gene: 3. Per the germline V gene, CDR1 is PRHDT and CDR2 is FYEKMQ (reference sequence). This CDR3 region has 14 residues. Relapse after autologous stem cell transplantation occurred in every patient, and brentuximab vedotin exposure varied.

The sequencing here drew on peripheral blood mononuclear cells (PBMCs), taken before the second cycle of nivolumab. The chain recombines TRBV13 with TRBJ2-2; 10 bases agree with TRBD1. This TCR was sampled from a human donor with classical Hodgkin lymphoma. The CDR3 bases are TGTGCCAGCAGCCCTGACAGGGGGCCCGGGGAGCTGTTTTTT. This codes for CASSPDRGPGELFF.